A selection of T cell receptor beta chains follows, all from one sample in a study of vaccination and CD4 T cells after COVID-19. Their antigens are not known. Using its own MiXCR run on the PCR reads, TCRdb lists one record per CDR3 protein. The table records approximately 12,000 distinct CDR3 sequences, about 50% of them present only once. Source material: CD4+ T cells from blood, cultured in vitro. These receptors were obtained from a human donor who had recovered from COVID-19. Each CDR3 is given with its conserved first and last residue. The order of the fields is CDR3 length, D gene, clone size, V gene, J gene, CDR3 DNA, CDR3 protein. The D gene is left open where the match is weak. Clone size is stated in some rows and not others, as once, few, many or a class when expanded.

cdr3_length: 15
d_call: TRBD1
clone_size: NA
v_call: TRBV2
j_call: TRBJ1-1
cdr3_nt: TGTGCCAGCAGCTGGCAGGGGGCACTGAGTACTGAAGCTTTCTTT
cdr3_aa: CASSWQGALSTEAFF

cdr3_length: 14
d_call: NA
clone_size: NA
v_call: TRBV7-2
j_call: TRBJ2-4
cdr3_nt: TGTGCCAGCAGCATCCGACTGGGACGGGACATTCAGTACTTC
cdr3_aa: CASSIRLGRDIQYF

cdr3_length: 13
d_call: NA
clone_size: NA
v_call: TRBV7-3
j_call: TRBJ1-6
cdr3_nt: TGTGCCAGCAGCTTGGGTCATAATTCACCCCTCCACTTT
cdr3_aa: CASSLGHNSPLHF

cdr3_length: 11
d_call: NA
clone_size: NA
v_call: TRBV2
j_call: TRBJ2-7
cdr3_nt: TGTGCCAGCAGGGGTTCCTACGAGCAGTACTTC
cdr3_aa: CASRGSYEQYF

cdr3_length: 14
d_call: TRBD2
clone_size: NA
v_call: TRBV2
j_call: TRBJ2-7
cdr3_nt: TGTGCCAGCAGGAGCGGGGGCGGAACCTACGAGCAGTACTTC
cdr3_aa: CASRSGGGTYEQYF

cdr3_length: 12
d_call: NA
clone_size: NA
v_call: TRBV25-1
j_call: TRBJ2-5
cdr3_nt: TGTGCCAGCAGCGGGTACCAAGAGACCCAGTACTTC
cdr3_aa: CASSGYQETQYF

cdr3_length: 15
d_call: TRBD2
clone_size: NA
v_call: TRBV19
j_call: TRBJ2-7
cdr3_nt: TGTGCCAGTAGTATTAAGGGAGCGGGGGGCTACGAGCAGTACTTC
cdr3_aa: CASSIKGAGGYEQYF

cdr3_length: 15
d_call: NA
clone_size: few
v_call: TRBV20-1
j_call: TRBJ1-1
cdr3_nt: TGCAGTGCTAGCGGTCAGCTTACCGTGAACACTGAAGCTTTCTTT
cdr3_aa: CSASGQLTVNTEAFF

cdr3_length: 16
d_call: NA
clone_size: NA
v_call: TRBV20-1
j_call: TRBJ2-4
cdr3_nt: TGCAGTGCTAGAGAAAACGACGGAAGGAGGAAAAACATTCAGTACTTC
cdr3_aa: CSARENDGRRKNIQYF

cdr3_length: 15
d_call: NA
clone_size: few
v_call: TRBV7-9
j_call: TRBJ1-2
cdr3_nt: TGTGCCAGCAGCCGCATAGGAGGGTCTAACTATGGCTACACCTTC
cdr3_aa: CASSRIGGSNYGYTF

cdr3_length: 13
d_call: TRBD1
clone_size: few
v_call: TRBV20-1
j_call: TRBJ2-5
cdr3_nt: TGCAGTGCTGGGGGACAGGTCCAAGAGACCCAGTACTTC
cdr3_aa: CSAGGQVQETQYF

cdr3_length: 13
d_call: NA
clone_size: NA
v_call: TRBV30
j_call: TRBJ2-3
cdr3_nt: TGTGCCTGGAGTCTGAGTGGCTGGGATACGCAGTATTTT
cdr3_aa: CAWSLSGWDTQYF

cdr3_length: 15
d_call: NA
clone_size: NA
v_call: TRBV19
j_call: TRBJ1-5
cdr3_nt: TGTGCCAGTAGACGGTCGGGCCTAGGGGATCAGCCCCAGCATTTT
cdr3_aa: CASRRSGLGDQPQHF

cdr3_length: 13
d_call: NA
clone_size: NA
v_call: TRBV25-1
j_call: TRBJ2-2
cdr3_nt: TGTGCCAGCAGTAAGCCACGGGGCGGGGAGCTGTTTTTT
cdr3_aa: CASSKPRGGELFF

cdr3_length: 14
d_call: NA
clone_size: NA
v_call: TRBV5-1
j_call: TRBJ2-5
cdr3_nt: TGCGCCAGCAGCTTGGTCCCAGGGCGGGAGACCCAGTACTTC
cdr3_aa: CASSLVPGRETQYF

cdr3_length: 14
d_call: NA
clone_size: few
v_call: TRBV6-1
j_call: TRBJ1-1
cdr3_nt: TGTGCCAGCAGACCCACCTCGGTTCCCACTGAAGCTTTCTTT
cdr3_aa: CASRPTSVPTEAFF

cdr3_length: 14
d_call: TRBD2
clone_size: NA
v_call: TRBV19
j_call: TRBJ2-7
cdr3_nt: TGTGCCAGTAGTATAGCGGGAGGGTCCTACGAGCAGTACTTC
cdr3_aa: CASSIAGGSYEQYF

cdr3_length: 13
d_call: TRBD1
clone_size: NA
v_call: TRBV30
j_call: TRBJ1-2
cdr3_nt: TGTGCCTGGAAGATACAGGGGGGAGATGGCTACACCTTC
cdr3_aa: CAWKIQGGDGYTF

cdr3_length: 12
d_call: NA
clone_size: NA
v_call: TRBV20-1
j_call: TRBJ1-5
cdr3_nt: TGCAGTGCTAGAGATGAACGGCAGCCCCAGCATTTT
cdr3_aa: CSARDERQPQHF

cdr3_length: 15
d_call: NA
clone_size: NA
v_call: TRBV3-1
j_call: TRBJ1-2
cdr3_nt: TGTGCCAGCAGCCAAGTAGCAGGGAGGGACTATGGCTACACCTTC
cdr3_aa: CASSQVAGRDYGYTF

cdr3_length: 20
d_call: NA
clone_size: NA
v_call: TRBV21-1
j_call: TRBJ2-2
cdr3_nt: TGTGCCAGTCATACAACGGGGCTAGCGGGAGGACCTTGGGACACCGGGGAGCTGTTTTTT
cdr3_aa: CASHTTGLAGGPWDTGELFF

cdr3_length: 14
d_call: NA
clone_size: NA
v_call: TRBV20-1
j_call: TRBJ1-2
cdr3_nt: TGCAGTGCTAGAGAGAATACAGGTGGTATGAGCTACACCTTC
cdr3_aa: CSARENTGGMSYTF

cdr3_length: 13
d_call: TRBD1
clone_size: NA
v_call: TRBV5-1
j_call: TRBJ1-1
cdr3_nt: TGCGCCAGCACCTTGACAGGGTCGGGTGAAGCTTTCTTT
cdr3_aa: CASTLTGSGEAFF

cdr3_length: 15
d_call: NA
clone_size: NA
v_call: TRBV4-1
j_call: TRBJ2-3
cdr3_nt: TGCGCCAGTAAAGCGAACAGGGTTAGCACAGATACGCAGTATTTT
cdr3_aa: CASKANRVSTDTQYF

cdr3_length: 13
d_call: NA
clone_size: NA
v_call: TRBV19
j_call: TRBJ1-5
cdr3_nt: TGTGCCAGTAGTCGGGGGGGGTGGCAGCCCCAGCATTTT
cdr3_aa: CASSRGGWQPQHF

cdr3_length: 16
d_call: NA
clone_size: NA
v_call: TRBV7-2
j_call: TRBJ2-2
cdr3_nt: TGTGCCAGCAGCTTAAGGTTCGGGGACTCGACCGGGGAGCTGTTTTTT
cdr3_aa: CASSLRFGDSTGELFF

cdr3_length: 13
d_call: TRBD1
clone_size: large
v_call: TRBV6-1
j_call: TRBJ1-2
cdr3_nt: TGTGCCAGCAGGACAGGGGGCGCGGGGGGCTACACCTTC
cdr3_aa: CASRTGGAGGYTF

cdr3_length: 15
d_call: NA
clone_size: once
v_call: TRBV10-3
j_call: TRBJ1-5
cdr3_nt: TGTGCCATCAGTGCCGGTCGGGACACCCATCAGCCCCAGCATTTT
cdr3_aa: CAISAGRDTHQPQHF

cdr3_length: 15
d_call: TRBD2
clone_size: once
v_call: TRBV6-1
j_call: TRBJ2-7
cdr3_nt: TGTGCCAGCATCTCGGGACTAGCGGGAGGCTACGAGCAGTACTTC
cdr3_aa: CASISGLAGGYEQYF